A selection of T cell receptor beta chains follows, all from one sample in a study of control samples from healthy donors and cancer patients. Assay: immunoSEQ multiplex PCR; the TCRdb copy retains only in-frame clones and omits some. Here the sample spans 130,000 to 150,000 clones, about nine tenths being singletons. The sequenced sample was blood. These receptors were obtained from a man in his thirties or forties in good health. CDR3s leave out the opening cysteine and the closing phenylalanine or tryptophan. Fields, in order: V gene, clone size, D gene, CDR3 protein. D genes are given only for firm matches. Size is omitted from some rows. Given values are once, few, many or a class for expanded clones.

TRBV3-1/TRBV3-2 | . | TRBD1 | ASADRGSIGPLH
TRBV27 | . | . | ASTSQGNTEAF
TRBV5-1 | . | TRBD1 | ASSLATGGEAF
TRBV5-5 | . | . | ASSFDSNYGYT
TRBV9 | . | . | ASSVDAVPYNEQF
TRBV5-4 | . | TRBD1 | ASSRTGVDEQF
TRBV5-1 | . | TRBD1 | ASSSRQGENTGELF
TRBV5-1 | once | . | ASSLSGVQY
TRBV29-1 | . | . | SVDPPDTQY
TRBV5-4 | . | . | ASSLGGTGNTIY
TRBV4-1 | . | . | ASSQEGGGPSYEQY
TRBV2 | once | . | ASSKGGDTGELF
TRBV5-6 | . | TRBD1 | ASSLGQGAYEQY
TRBV2 | . | . | ASKSQRVNSPLH
TRBV9 | . | . | ASSVGQSNTEAF
TRBV10-3 | . | . | AIKRGLNTEAF
TRBV6-4 | . | . | ASSPNLGDFYGYT
TRBV14 | once | . | ASSPYREGNTEAF
TRBV18 | . | TRBD1 | ASSYDRGPYEQY
TRBV12-5 | . | TRBD1 | ARGQENTEAF
TRBV28 | . | . | ASSFRSTRYNSPLH
TRBV5-6 | . | . | ASSFRARGRTEAF
TRBV5-5 | . | TRBD1 | ASSQLGTATNEKLF
TRBV19 | . | . | ASSMGDLNTEAF
TRBV5-1 | . | . | ASKGTGGVDYGYT
TRBV9 | . | TRBD1 | ASSGTRGLPHFSTDTQY
TRBV20-1 | . | . | SASLDYYEQY
TRBV7-3 | . | . | ASSLSGTNTQY
TRBV30 | . | TRBD2 | AWRGLAVWVGEQF
TRBV4-2 | . | TRBD2 | ASSPYLAGESDTQY
TRBV10-3 | . | TRBD1 | AIRDRADSPLH
TRBV6-1 | . | . | ASSERGYYGYT
TRBV7-3 | . | . | ASSDTSGELF
TRBV5-1 | . | . | ASSLDVSGYT
TRBV21-1 | . | . | ASTLGTSRNTGELF
TRBV6-6 | . | . | ASSDWGGQPQH
TRBV7-2 | few | TRBD1 | ASSYDRDYSNQPQH
TRBV27 | . | . | ASSSGWGLEAF
TRBV9 | . | TRBD1 | ASSFQPQGIGEKLF
TRBV12-3/TRBV12-4 | . | TRBD1 | ASRQGGNYGYT
TRBV7-9 | . | TRBD2 | ASSSHAGLAGTDTQY
TRBV6-5 | . | . | ASSYSSSVNSPLH
TRBV19 | . | . | ASTQGQTNTGELF
TRBV28 | . | TRBD2 | ASSSIGLAGGRTGATYEQY
TRBV5-1 | . | TRBD2 | ASSLDGGGDQETQY
TRBV2 | . | . | ASSGLVVYTQY
TRBV4-1 | . | . | ASSQDGDLSSEQY
TRBV7-9 | . | . | ANSLGGNTEAF
TRBV3-1/TRBV3-2 | . | . | ASSQRVGPGKEINIQY
TRBV5-8 | . | TRBD1 | ASSYTGTVSYGYT
TRBV6-1 | . | . | ASSAPFGRTASNQPQH
TRBV4-2 | . | . | ASSQEGSGEWYEQY
TRBV18 | . | . | ASSPWGLNSNQPQH
TRBV7-8 | . | . | ASSLYQSTDTQY
TRBV4-2 | . | TRBD1 | ASRPRTGGQETQY
TRBV30 | . | . | AWSVGLGSYEQY
TRBV18 | . | . | ASSPNSNQPQH